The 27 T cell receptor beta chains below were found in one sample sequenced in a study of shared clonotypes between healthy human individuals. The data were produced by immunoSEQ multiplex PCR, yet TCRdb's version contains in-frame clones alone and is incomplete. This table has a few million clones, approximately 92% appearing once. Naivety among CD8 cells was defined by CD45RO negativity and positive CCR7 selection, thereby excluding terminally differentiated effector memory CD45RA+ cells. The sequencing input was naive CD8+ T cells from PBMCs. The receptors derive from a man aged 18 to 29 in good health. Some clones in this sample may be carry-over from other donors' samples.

The CDR3 protein is CASRLGQGIAFF. As DNA, the CDR3 is TGTGCCAGCAGACTCGGGCAGGGAATAGCTTTCTTT. The chain has TRBV28 and TRBJ1-1, with D possibly TRBD1 on 5 matching bases. This CDR3 comprises 12 residues. Germline V lookup: CDR1 MDHEN, CDR2 SYDVKM. V was shortened by 6 bases and J by 10 bases, with 15 bases between the two germline ends.

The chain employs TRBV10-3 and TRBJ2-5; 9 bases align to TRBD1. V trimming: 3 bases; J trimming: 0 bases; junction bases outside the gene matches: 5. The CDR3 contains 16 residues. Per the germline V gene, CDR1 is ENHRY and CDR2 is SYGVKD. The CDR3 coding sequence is TGTGCCATCAGTGAAAGGGACAGGGTGTACCAAGAGACCCAGTACTTC. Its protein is CAISERDRVYQETQYF.

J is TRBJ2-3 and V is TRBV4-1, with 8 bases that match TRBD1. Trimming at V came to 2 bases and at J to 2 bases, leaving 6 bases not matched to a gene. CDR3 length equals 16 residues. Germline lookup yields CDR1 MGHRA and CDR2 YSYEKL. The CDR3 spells CASSQPGTGPTDTQYF. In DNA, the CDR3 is TGCGCCAGCAGCCAACCTGGGACAGGACCCACAGATACGCAGTATTTT.

The CDR3 sequence is CASSQGGGDTEAFF. CDR3 bases: TGTGCCAGCAGCCAAGGTGGAGGGGACACTGAAGCTTTCTTT. J is TRBJ1-1 and V is TRBV7-9; D possibly corresponds to TRBD1 (5 bases). CDR1 SEHNR and CDR2 FQNEAQ come from the germline V gene (reference sequence). The CDR3 has 14 amino acids. V lost 5 bases, J lost 3 bases, and 13 bases lay in between.

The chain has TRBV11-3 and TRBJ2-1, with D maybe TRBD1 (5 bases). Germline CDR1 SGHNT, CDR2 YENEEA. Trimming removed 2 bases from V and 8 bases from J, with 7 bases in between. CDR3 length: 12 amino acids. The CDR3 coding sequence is TGTGCCAGCAGCTTACGCAGGGATGAGCAGTTCTTC. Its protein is CASSLRRDEQFF.

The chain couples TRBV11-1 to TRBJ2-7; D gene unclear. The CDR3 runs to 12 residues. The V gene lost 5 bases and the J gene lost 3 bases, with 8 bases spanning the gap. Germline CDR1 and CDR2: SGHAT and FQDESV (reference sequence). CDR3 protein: CASSRPGYEQYF. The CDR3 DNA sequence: TGTGCCAGCAGCCGTCCGGGCTACGAGCAGTACTTC.

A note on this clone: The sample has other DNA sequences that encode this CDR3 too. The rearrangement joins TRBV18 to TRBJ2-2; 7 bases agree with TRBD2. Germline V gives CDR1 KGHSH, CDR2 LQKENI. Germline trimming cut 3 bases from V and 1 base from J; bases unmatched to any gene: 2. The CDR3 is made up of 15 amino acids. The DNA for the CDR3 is TGTGCCAGCTCACCGACGGGGGGGAACACCGGGGAGCTGTTTTTT. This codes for CASSPTGGNTGELFF.

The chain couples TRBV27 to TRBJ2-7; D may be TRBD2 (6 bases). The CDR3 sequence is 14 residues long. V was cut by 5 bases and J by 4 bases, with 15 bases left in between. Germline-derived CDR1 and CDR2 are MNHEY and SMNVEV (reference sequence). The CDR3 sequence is CASSNRGTGYEQYF. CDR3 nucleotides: TGTGCCAGCAGTAACCGCGGGACGGGGTACGAGCAGTACTTC.

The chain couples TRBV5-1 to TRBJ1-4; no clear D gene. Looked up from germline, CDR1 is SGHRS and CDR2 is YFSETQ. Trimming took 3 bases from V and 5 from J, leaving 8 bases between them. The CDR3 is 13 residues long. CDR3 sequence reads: CASSSGINEKLFF. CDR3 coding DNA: TGCGCCAGCAGCTCGGGGATAAATGAAAAACTGTTTTTT.

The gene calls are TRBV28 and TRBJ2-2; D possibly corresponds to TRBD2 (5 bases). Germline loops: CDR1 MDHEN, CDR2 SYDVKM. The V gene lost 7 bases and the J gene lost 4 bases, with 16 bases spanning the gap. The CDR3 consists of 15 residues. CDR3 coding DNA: TGTGCCAGCATTGGTGAGGGCGAGACCACCGGGGAGCTGTTTTTT. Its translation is CASIGEGETTGELFF.

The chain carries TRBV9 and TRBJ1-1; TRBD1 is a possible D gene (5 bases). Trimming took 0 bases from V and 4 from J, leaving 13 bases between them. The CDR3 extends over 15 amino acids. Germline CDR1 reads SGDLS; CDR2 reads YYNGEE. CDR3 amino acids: CASSVGPSRATEAFF. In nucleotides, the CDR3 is TGTGCCAGCAGCGTAGGTCCCAGCAGGGCCACTGAAGCTTTCTTT.

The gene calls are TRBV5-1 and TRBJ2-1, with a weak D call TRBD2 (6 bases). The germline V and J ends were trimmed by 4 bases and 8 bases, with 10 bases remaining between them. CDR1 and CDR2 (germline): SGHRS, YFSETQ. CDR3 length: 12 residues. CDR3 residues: CASSQVADEQFF. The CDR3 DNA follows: TGCGCCAGCAGCCAAGTAGCGGATGAGCAGTTCTTC.

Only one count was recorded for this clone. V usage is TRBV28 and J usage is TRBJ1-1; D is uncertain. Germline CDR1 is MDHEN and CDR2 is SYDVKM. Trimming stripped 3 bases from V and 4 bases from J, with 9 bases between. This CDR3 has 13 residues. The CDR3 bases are TGTGCCAGCAGTTTCGAGGTATCCACTGAAGCTTTCTTT. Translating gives CASSFEVSTEAFF.

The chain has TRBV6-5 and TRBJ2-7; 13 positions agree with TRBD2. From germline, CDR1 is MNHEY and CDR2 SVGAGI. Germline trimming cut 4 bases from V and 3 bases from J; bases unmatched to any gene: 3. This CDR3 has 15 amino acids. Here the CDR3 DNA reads TGTGCCAGCAGTTGGACTAGCGGGAGTGACTACGAGCAGTACTTC. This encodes CASSWTSGSDYEQYF.

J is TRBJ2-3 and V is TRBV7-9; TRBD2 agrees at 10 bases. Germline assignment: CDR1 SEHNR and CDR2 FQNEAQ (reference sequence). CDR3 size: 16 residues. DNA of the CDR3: TGTGCTCCAGCAGCGGCGATAGCGGGAGGACCAGATACGCAGTATTTT. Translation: CAPAAAIAGGPDTQYF. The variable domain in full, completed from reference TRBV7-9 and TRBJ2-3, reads DTGVSQNPRHKITKRGQNVTFRCDPISEHNRLYWYRQTLGQGPEFLTYFQNEAQLEKSRLLSDRFSAERPKGSFSTLEIQRTEQGDSAMYLCAPAAAIAGGPDTQYFGPGTRLTVL.

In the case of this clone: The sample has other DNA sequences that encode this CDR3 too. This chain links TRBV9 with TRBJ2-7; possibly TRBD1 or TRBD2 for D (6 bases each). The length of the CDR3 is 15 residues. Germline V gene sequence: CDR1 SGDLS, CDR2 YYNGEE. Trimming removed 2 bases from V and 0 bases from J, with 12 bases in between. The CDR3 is CASSVGGPSSYEQYF. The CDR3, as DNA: TGTGCCAGCAGCGTTGGGGGGCCTTCCTCCTACGAGCAGTACTTC.

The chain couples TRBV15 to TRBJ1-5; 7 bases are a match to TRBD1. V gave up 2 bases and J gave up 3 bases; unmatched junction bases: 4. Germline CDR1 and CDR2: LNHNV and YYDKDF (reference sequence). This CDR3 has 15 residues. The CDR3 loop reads CATSRNDRDNQPQHF. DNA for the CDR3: TGTGCCACCAGCAGAAACGACAGGGACAATCAGCCCCAGCATTTT.

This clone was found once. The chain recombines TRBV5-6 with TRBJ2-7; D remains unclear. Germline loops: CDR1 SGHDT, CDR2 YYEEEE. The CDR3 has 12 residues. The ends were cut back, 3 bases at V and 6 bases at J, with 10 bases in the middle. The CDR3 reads CASSSPPTEQYF. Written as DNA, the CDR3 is TGTGCCAGCAGCTCGCCCCCCACCGAGCAGTACTTC.

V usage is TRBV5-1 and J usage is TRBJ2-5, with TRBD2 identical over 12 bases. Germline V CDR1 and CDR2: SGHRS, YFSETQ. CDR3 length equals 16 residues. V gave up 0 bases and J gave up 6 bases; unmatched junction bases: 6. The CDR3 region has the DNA TGCGCCAGCAGCTTGGAGTCTAGCGGGAGGGCCAAGACCCAGTACTTC. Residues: CASSLESSGRAKTQYF.

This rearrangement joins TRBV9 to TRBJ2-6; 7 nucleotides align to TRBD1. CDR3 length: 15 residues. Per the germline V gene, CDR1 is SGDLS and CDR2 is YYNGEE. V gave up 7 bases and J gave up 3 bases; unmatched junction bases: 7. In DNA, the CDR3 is TGTGCCAGCCAGACAGGGAGTGGTGGGGCCAACGTCCTGACTTTC. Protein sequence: CASQTGSGGANVLTF. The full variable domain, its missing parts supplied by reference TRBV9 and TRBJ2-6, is DSGVTQTPKHLITATGQRVTLRCSPRSGDLSVYWYQQSLDQGLQFLIQYYNGEERAKGNILERFSAQQFPDLHSELNLSSLELGDSALYFCASQTGSGGANVLTFGAGSRLTVL.

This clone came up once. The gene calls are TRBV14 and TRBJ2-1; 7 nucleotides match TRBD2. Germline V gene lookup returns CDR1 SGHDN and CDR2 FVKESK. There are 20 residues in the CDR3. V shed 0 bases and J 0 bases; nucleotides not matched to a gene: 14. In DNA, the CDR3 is TGTGCCAGCAGCCAAGATTGGCGGGAGTCAACAATCGGCTCCTACAATGAGCAGTTCTTC. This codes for CASSQDWRESTIGSYNEQFF.

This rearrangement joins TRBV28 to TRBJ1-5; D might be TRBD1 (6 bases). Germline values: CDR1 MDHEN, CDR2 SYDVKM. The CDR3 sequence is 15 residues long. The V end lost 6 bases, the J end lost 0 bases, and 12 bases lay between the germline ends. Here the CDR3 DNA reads TGTGCCAGCAGACACAGGGTTAATAGCAATCAGCCCCAGCATTTT. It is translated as CASRHRVNSNQPQHF.

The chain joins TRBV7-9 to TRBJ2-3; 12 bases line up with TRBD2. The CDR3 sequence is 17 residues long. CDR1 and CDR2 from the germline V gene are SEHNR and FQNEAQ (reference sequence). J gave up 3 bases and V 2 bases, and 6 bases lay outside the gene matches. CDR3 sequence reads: CASSLPSGRAWTDTQYF. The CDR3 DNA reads TGTGCCAGCAGCTTACCTAGCGGGAGGGCCTGGACAGATACGCAGTATTTT.

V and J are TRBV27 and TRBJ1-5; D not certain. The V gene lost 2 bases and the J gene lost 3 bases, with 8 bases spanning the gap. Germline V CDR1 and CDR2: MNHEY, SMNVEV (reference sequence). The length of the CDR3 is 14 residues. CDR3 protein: CASSLGAVNQPQHF. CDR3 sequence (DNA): TGTGCCAGCAGTTTAGGAGCGGTCAATCAGCCCCAGCATTTT.

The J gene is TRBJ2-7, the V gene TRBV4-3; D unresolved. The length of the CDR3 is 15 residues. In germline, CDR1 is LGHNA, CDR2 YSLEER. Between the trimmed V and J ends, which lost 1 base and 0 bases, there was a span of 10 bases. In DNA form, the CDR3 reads TGCGCCAGCAGCCAAGTGCCGTCCCCCTCCTACGAGCAGTACTTC. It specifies CASSQVPSPSYEQYF.

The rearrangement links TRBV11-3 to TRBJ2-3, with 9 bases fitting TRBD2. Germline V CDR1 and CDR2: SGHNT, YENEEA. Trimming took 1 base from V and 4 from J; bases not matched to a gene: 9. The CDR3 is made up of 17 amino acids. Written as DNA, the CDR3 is TGTGCCAGCAGCTTAGGCCCGAGGGTAGCGGGAGCAGATACGCAGTATTTT. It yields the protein CASSLGPRVAGADTQYF.

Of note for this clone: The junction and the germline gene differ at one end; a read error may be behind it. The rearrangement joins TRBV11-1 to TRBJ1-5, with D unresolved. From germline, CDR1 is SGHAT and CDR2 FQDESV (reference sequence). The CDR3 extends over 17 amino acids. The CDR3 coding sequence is TGTGCCAGCAGCCCCCGCGACTCCCCCTTAAGCAGTCAGCCCCAGCATTTT. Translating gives CASSPRDSPLSSQPQHF.